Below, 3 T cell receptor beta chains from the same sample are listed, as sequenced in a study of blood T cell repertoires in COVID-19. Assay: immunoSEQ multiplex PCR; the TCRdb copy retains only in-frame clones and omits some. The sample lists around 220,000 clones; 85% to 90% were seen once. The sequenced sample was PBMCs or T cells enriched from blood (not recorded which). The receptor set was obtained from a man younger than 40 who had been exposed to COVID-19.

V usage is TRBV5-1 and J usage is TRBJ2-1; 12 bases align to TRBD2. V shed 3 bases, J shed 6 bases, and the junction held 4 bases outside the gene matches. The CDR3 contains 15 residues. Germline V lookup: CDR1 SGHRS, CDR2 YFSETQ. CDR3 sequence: CASSWTSGEVNEQFF. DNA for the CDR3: TGCGCCAGCAGCTGGACTAGCGGGGAAGTCAATGAGCAGTTCTTC.

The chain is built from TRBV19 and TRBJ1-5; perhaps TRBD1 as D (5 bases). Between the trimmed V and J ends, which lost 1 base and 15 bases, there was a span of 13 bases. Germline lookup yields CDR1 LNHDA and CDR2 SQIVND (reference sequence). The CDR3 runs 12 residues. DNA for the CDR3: TGTGCCAGTAGTATAGGGACACCACCGCTGCATTTT. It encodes CASSIGTPPLHF.

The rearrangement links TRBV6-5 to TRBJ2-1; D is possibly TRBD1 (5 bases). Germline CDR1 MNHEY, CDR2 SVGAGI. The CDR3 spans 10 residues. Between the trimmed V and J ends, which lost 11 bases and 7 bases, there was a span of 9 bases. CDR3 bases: TGTGCCCCATCAGGGAATGAGCAGTTCTTC. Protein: CAPSGNEQFF.